This entry lists 22 T cell receptor beta chains sequenced from one sample in a study of T cell responses to AZD1222 COVID-19 vaccine. Libraries were prepared by immunoSEQ multiplex PCR; TCRdb keeps only in-frame clonotypes and omits some of them. Among under 150,000 clones listed, approximately 87% were seen once. Sequenced material: peripheral blood, taken 28 days after the second AZD1222 dose. All receptors derive from an adult who received the AZD1222 COVID-19 vaccine.

The V call is TRBV2, the J call TRBJ2-5; 8 bases fit TRBD1. V was clipped by 6 bases and J by 4 bases; unmatched bases: 7. The CDR3 has 14 residues. Germline V CDR1 and CDR2: SNHLY, FYNNEI. As DNA, the CDR3 is TGTGCCAGCAGCCAGAGGACAGGGCGAGAGACCCAGTACTTC. As protein: CASSQRTGRETQYF. Using reference TRBV2 and TRBJ2-5 for the parts outside the CDR3, the full variable domain is EPEVTQTPSHQVTQMGQEVILRCVPISNHLYFYWYRQILGQKVEFLVSFYNNEISEKSEIFDDQFSVERPDGSNFTLKIRSTKLEDSAMYFCASSQRTGRETQYFGPGTRLLVL.

The chain has TRBV28 and TRBJ1-2; no reliable D call. Trimming removed 7 bases from V and 7 bases from J, with 22 bases in between. Per the germline V gene, CDR1 is MDHEN and CDR2 is SYDVKM. The CDR3 extends over 15 amino acids. CDR3 region: CASITPGGGTLGYTF. CDR3 nucleotide sequence: TGTGCCAGCATAACCCCCGGCGGAGGAACTCTTGGCTACACCTTC.

The rearrangement links TRBV15 to TRBJ2-7, with 8 bases fitting TRBD1. The junction had 5 bases not matched to a gene; V was cut back by 5 bases and J by 2 bases. From germline, CDR1 is LNHNV and CDR2 YYDKDF (reference sequence). This CDR3 is 14 amino acids long. In nucleotides, the CDR3 is TGTGCCACCAGCGCACCGGGACAGGCCTACGAGCAGTACTTC. This codes for CATSAPGQAYEQYF.

The chain employs TRBV19 and TRBJ2-7; D gene ambiguous. V lost 5 bases and J lost 2, with 16 bases in between. Germline CDR1 LNHDA, CDR2 SQIVND (reference sequence). This CDR3 comprises 15 residues. CDR3 DNA sequence: TGTGCCAGTAGTGCCTCAGGAGCGATAACCTACGAGCAGTACTTC. This gives the protein CASSASGAITYEQYF.

J is TRBJ2-1 and V is TRBV5-1; D perhaps matches TRBD1 (6 bases). The CDR3 has 16 residues. The V gene's germline CDR1 is SGHRS and CDR2 YFSETQ. Trimming stripped 3 bases from V and 1 base from J, with 14 bases between. The CDR3 loop reads CASSSTGSGSYNEQFF. The DNA of the CDR3 is TGCGCCAGCAGCTCAACAGGGAGTGGTTCCTACAATGAGCAGTTCTTC.

The chain employs TRBV5-1 and TRBJ1-1; the D gene is possibly TRBD1 (6 bases). Trimming took off 4 bases at V and 1 base at J, with 17 bases between the two ends. The germline gives CDR1 SGHRS, CDR2 YFSETQ. The CDR3 runs 16 residues. DNA of the CDR3: TGCGCCAGCAGCCCGAACAGGGTTAGGTGGAACACTGAAGCTTTCTTT. This codes for CASSPNRVRWNTEAFF.

The chain links TRBV12-5 to TRBJ2-7, with a tentative D call TRBD1 (5 bases). V shed 11 bases and J shed 3 bases, with 8 bases lying between them. This CDR3 contains 10 residues. In germline, CDR1 is LGHNT, CDR2 FRNRAP. CDR3 region: CASGRYEQYF. CDR3 bases: TGTGCTTCAGGGCGCTACGAGCAGTACTTC.

The V gene is TRBV19, the J gene TRBJ2-5, with TRBD1 matching over 11 bases. From germline, CDR1 is LNHDA and CDR2 SQIVND (reference sequence). The CDR3 is 15 amino acids. V gave up 5 bases and J gave up 2 bases; unmatched junction bases: 4. For the CDR3, the DNA is TGTGCCAGTAGTGTAGGACAGGGGGCGCAAGAGACCCAGTACTTC. It specifies CASSVGQGAQETQYF.

As regards this clone: Its ends do not fully match the called genes, so a read error is possible. V gene TRBV7-7 combines with J gene TRBJ1-6; D remains ambiguous. The CDR3 runs 13 residues. The germline gives CDR1 SSHAT, CDR2 FNYEAQ (reference sequence). DNA of the CDR3: TGTGCTAGCAGCTTAAAAGAGGGTTCACCCCTCCACTTT. It yields the protein CASSLKEGSPLHF.

V and J are TRBV2 and TRBJ2-5; D unclear. The CDR3 runs 14 residues. Looked up from germline, CDR1 is SNHLY and CDR2 is FYNNEI. V dropped 4 bases and J dropped 4 bases, with 13 bases sitting between them. The CDR3 DNA reads as TGTGCCAGCAGTGGCGCCTCAACTCCAGAGACCCAGTACTTC. This sequence encodes CASSGASTPETQYF. Full variable domain (missing parts from reference TRBV2 and TRBJ2-5): EPEVTQTPSHQVTQMGQEVILRCVPISNHLYFYWYRQILGQKVEFLVSFYNNEISEKSEIFDDQFSVERPDGSNFTLKIRSTKLEDSAMYFCASSGASTPETQYFGPGTRLLVL.

The V call is TRBV30, the J call TRBJ1-2; a weak D match, TRBD1 (5 bases). Germline CDR1 GTSNPN, CDR2 SVGIG (reference sequence). The V end was cut by 3 bases, the J end by 7 bases, with 18 bases between. This CDR3 contains 14 residues. The CDR3 DNA reads TGTGCCTGGAGGCCCATGGGGGGTTCGGGTGGCTACACCTTC. Its protein is CAWRPMGGSGGYTF.

CDR3 protein: CASSLSGTRETQYF. The CDR3 nucleotides read TGTGCCAGCAGCTTATCAGGGACGCGCGAGACCCAGTACTTC. The chain couples TRBV11-3 to TRBJ2-5; D is perhaps TRBD1 or TRBD2 (5 bases each). Germline CDR1 and CDR2: SGHNT and YENEEA. Trimming removed 2 bases at V and 5 bases at J, with 12 bases between. This CDR3 is built from 14 residues.

The chain couples TRBV13 to TRBJ1-6; TRBD1 aligns across 7 bases. The CDR3 is 15 amino acids. Germline V gene sequence: CDR1 PRHDT, CDR2 FYEKMQ (reference sequence). Trimming at V came to 1 base and at J to 6 bases, leaving 3 bases not matched to a gene. The CDR3 DNA reads as TGTGCCAGCAGCTTAGTCGGGACAGCTAATTCACCCCTCCACTTT. It encodes CASSLVGTANSPLHF.

The chain employs TRBV5-1 and TRBJ1-5, with D perhaps matching TRBD1 (6 bases). The CDR3 has 15 amino acids. V was cut by 3 bases and J by 2 bases, with 12 bases left in between. CDR1 is SGHRS and CDR2 is YFSETQ in the germline V gene. The CDR3 is CASSWGPVGNQPQHF. CDR3 DNA sequence: TGCGCCAGCAGCTGGGGGCCTGTGGGCAATCAGCCCCAGCATTTT.

The rearrangement uses TRBV7-6 and TRBJ1-1; D remains ambiguous. Trimming shortened V by 6 bases and J by 4 bases, and 21 bases separated the two germline ends. Per the germline V gene, CDR1 is SGHVS and CDR2 is FNYEAQ. This CDR3 is 16 amino acids long. CDR3 nucleotide sequence: TGTGCCAGCAGTTCAGGACGGCTTTTGAGTGTCACTGAAGCTTTCTTT. It is translated as CASSSGRLLSVTEAFF.

This chain links TRBV29-1 with TRBJ1-1; D might be TRBD1 (5 bases). Per the germline V gene, CDR1 is SQVTM and CDR2 is ANQGSEA. The CDR3 loop spans 14 amino acids. The ends were cut back, 4 bases at V and 5 bases at J, with 17 bases in the middle. DNA of the CDR3: TGCAGCGTTGGACCCCACGGAGGGGAAACTGAAGCTTTCTTT. It encodes CSVGPHGGETEAFF.

This clone has just one count. This chain joins TRBV19 and TRBJ2-1; D is possibly TRBD2 (5 bases). The CDR3 contains 15 residues. The V and J ends lost 5 bases and 4 bases respectively, with 15 bases between them. Germline assignment: CDR1 LNHDA and CDR2 SQIVND (reference sequence). The CDR3 reads CASSPRARLYNEQFF. DNA for the CDR3: TGTGCCAGTAGTCCGCGGGCCCGACTTTACAATGAGCAGTTCTTC.

V is TRBV11-2 and J is TRBJ2-3; 10 positions agree with TRBD2. V was clipped by 1 base and J by 5 bases; unmatched bases: 6. The germline V gene has CDR1 SGHAT and CDR2 FQNNGV. This CDR3 contains 16 residues. The CDR3 is CASSLAQRGGRDTQYF. Written as DNA, the CDR3 is TGTGCCAGCAGCTTAGCCCAGCGGGGGGGCCGAGATACGCAGTATTTT.

The rearrangement uses TRBV5-1 and TRBJ1-2; 10 bases line up with TRBD1. Germline V CDR1 and CDR2: SGHRS, YFSETQ. This CDR3 is 14 amino acids long. The ends lost 4 bases at V and 4 bases at J; junction bases unmatched: 4. The CDR3 DNA reads TGCGCCAGCAGCGGGACAGGGGCGGGCTATGGCTACACCTTC. Its protein product is CASSGTGAGYGYTF.

This clone was seen a single time. This chain uses TRBV28 with TRBJ1-1; D uncertain. V lost 3 bases to trimming and J lost 0 bases, with 5 bases between them. The CDR3 is made up of 13 amino acids. The germline CDR1 and CDR2 sequences are MDHEN and SYDVKM. In DNA, the CDR3 is TGTGCCAGCAGTTTGACACTGAACACTGAAGCTTTCTTT. It encodes CASSLTLNTEAFF. Full variable domain (rest looked up from reference TRBV28 and TRBJ1-1): DVKVTQSSRYLVKRTGEKVFLECVQDMDHENMFWYRQDPGLGLRLIYFSYDVKMKEKGDIPEGYSVSREKKERFSLILESASTNQTSMYLCASSLTLNTEAFFGQGTRLTVV.

This chain's CDR3 is CASSSERDNFNEQFF. The CDR3 DNA reads as TGTGCCAGCAGTTCCGAGAGGGATAATTTTAATGAGCAGTTCTTC. V usage is TRBV7-3 and J usage is TRBJ2-1; the D gene is possibly TRBD2 (5 bases). This CDR3 is 15 amino acids long. Germline CDR1 SGHTA, CDR2 FQGTGA. Between the trimmed V and J ends, which lost 6 bases and 7 bases, there was a span of 19 bases.

The J gene is TRBJ1-1, the V gene TRBV2; 7 bases are shared with TRBD1. Germline loops: CDR1 SNHLY, CDR2 FYNNEI. The CDR3 sequence is 15 residues long. V was clipped by 7 bases and J by 0 bases; unmatched bases: 8. CDR3 bases: TGTGCCAGCACCATGGACAGGACCTTGAACACTGAAGCTTTCTTT. Translated: CASTMDRTLNTEAFF.